These 32 T cell receptor beta chains came from one sample sequenced in a study of read filtering for tumor transcriptome and immune sequencing. From roughly 390 ng of RNA, a library with molecular barcoded alpha/delta and beta/gamma adaptors was made. TCRdb called the reads again in MiXCR, with one record for every CDR3 protein. The sample lists about 130,000 distinct CDR3 sequences, about 13% occurring once. Material: a population of CD138-negative cells sorted from bone marrow. These receptor sequences come from a donor older than 35 with multiple myeloma.

This clonotype was seen at least ten times. The chain uses TRBV12-3 or TRBV12-4 and TRBJ1-1, with D hard to call. V shed 5 bases and J shed 1 base, with 14 bases lying between them. The CDR3 loop spans 15 amino acids. The chain's CDR3 is CASSPSGSANTEAFF. The CDR3 DNA follows: TGTGCCAGCAGTCCCTCGGGGTCAGCGAACACTGAAGCTTTCTTT.

This clonotype occurred many times. The chain links TRBV29-1 to TRBJ1-1, with D tentatively TRBD1 (6 bases). The V end was cut by 7 bases, the J end by 3 bases, with 18 bases between. CDR1 is SQVTM and CDR2 is ANQGSEA in the germline V gene. The CDR3 spans 14 residues. The CDR3 bases are TGCAGCGCCAGAGGGAGGGGGTGGGACACTGAAGCTTTCTTT. Protein sequence: CSARGRGWDTEAFF.

This clonotype showed up just a few times. The gene calls are TRBV7-6 and TRBJ2-5; D is undetermined. V lost 3 bases and J 4 bases, leaving 12 bases between the germline ends. Germline assignment: CDR1 SGHVS and CDR2 FNYEAQ. CDR3 length: 14 residues. CDR3 sequence reads: CASSFVPPGETQYF. CDR3 sequence (DNA): TGTGCCAGCAGCTTCGTCCCGCCCGGAGAGACCCAGTACTTC.

The chain is built from TRBV6-5 and TRBJ2-1; TRBD2 matches 7 bases. The trim removed 2 bases at V and 7 bases at J, leaving 11 bases unmatched. CDR1 is MNHEY and CDR2 is SVGAGI in the germline V gene. This CDR3 comprises 16 residues. CDR3 in amino acids: CASSYAGVGEGNEQFF. The CDR3 nucleotides read TGTGCCAGCAGTTACGCGGGAGTAGGGGAAGGGAATGAGCAGTTCTTC.

This clonotype was seen ten or more times. The V gene is TRBV20-1, the J gene TRBJ1-5; 7 bases map to TRBD1. The CDR3 is 15 residues long. Germline CDR1 is DFQATT and CDR2 is SNEGSKA (reference sequence). The ends lost 1 base at V and 2 bases at J; junction bases unmatched: 5. The CDR3 DNA reads TGCAGTGCTAGAGCCCTGGGACAGCGCAATCAGCCCCAGCATTTT. It translates to CSARALGQRNQPQHF.

This clonotype came up a few times. The gene calls are TRBV3-1 and TRBJ2-7; possible D gene TRBD2, 5 bases. The CDR3 has 15 residues. The germline gives CDR1 LGHDT, CDR2 YNNKEL (reference sequence). Trimming took 5 bases from V and 1 from J, leaving 15 bases between them. The chain's CDR3 is CASSSLPGSSYEQYF. CDR3 coding DNA: TGTGCCAGCAGCTCTCTACCTGGGAGTTCCTACGAGCAGTACTTC.

This clonotype was seen only a few times. A much larger clone sits a single nucleotide away, making a read error possible. This CDR3 is missing its conserved last phenylalanine or tryptophan, likely due to a read error. The V call is TRBV3-1, the J call TRBJ2-1; a possible D gene is TRBD1 (6 bases). Per germline, CDR1 LGHDT and CDR2 YNNKEL (reference sequence). This CDR3 region has 12 residues. V lost 3 bases, J lost 10 bases, and 10 bases lay in between. Written as DNA, the CDR3 is TGTGCCAGCAGCCATTTACAGGGAGAGCAGTTCCTC. Its translation: CASSHLQGEQFL.

This clonotype has a count of ten or more. The chain joins TRBV27 to TRBJ1-5; 8 bases line up with TRBD1. The junction had 10 bases not matched to a gene; V was cut back by 5 bases and J by 4 bases. The CDR3 sequence is 16 residues long. Germline V gene lookup returns CDR1 MNHEY and CDR2 SMNVEV (reference sequence). CDR3 DNA sequence: TGTGCCAGCAGTCAATACGGACAGGGTGGTAATCAGCCCCAGCATTTT. It yields the protein CASSQYGQGGNQPQHF.

This clonotype was found many times. V and J are TRBV28 and TRBJ2-5; 7 nucleotides align to TRBD1. This CDR3 contains 13 residues. V dropped 5 bases and J dropped 5; count of bases not matched to a gene: 5. CDR1 MDHEN and CDR2 SYDVKM come from the germline V gene. The CDR3 nucleotides are TGTGCCAGCAGTAGAACAGGGGACGAGACCCAGTACTTC. Translating it yields CASSRTGDETQYF.

This clonotype was recorded many times. The chain links TRBV6-2 or TRBV6-3 to TRBJ1-5; D is unclear. V was shortened by 8 bases and J by 2 bases, with 10 bases between the two germline ends. This CDR3 region has 13 residues. Germline CDR1 is MNHEY and CDR2 is SVGEGT. The CDR3 nucleotides are TGTGCCAGCTCCTCACGTGGCAATCAGCCCCAGCATTTT. It codes for CASSSRGNQPQHF.

The V and J genes are TRBV6-5 and TRBJ2-2, with TRBD1 matching over 10 bases. CDR1 and CDR2 (germline): MNHEY, SVGAGI. This CDR3 comprises 15 residues. The trim removed 6 bases at V and 5 bases at J, leaving 6 bases unmatched. The CDR3, as DNA: TGTGCCAGCAGCCACGACAGGGGGCCGACCGGGGAGCTGTTTTTT. This sequence encodes CASSHDRGPTGELFF.

This clonotype was recorded many times. V gene TRBV14 combines with J gene TRBJ2-1; weak D call: TRBD2 (5 bases). The germline CDR1 and CDR2 sequences are SGHDN and FVKESK. Trimming shortened V by 1 base and J by 7 bases, and 17 bases separated the two germline ends. The CDR3 is made up of 16 amino acids. CDR3 in amino acids: CASSQGRGLRSNEQFF. The CDR3 region has the DNA TGTGCCAGCAGCCAAGGCCGCGGGTTACGGTCGAATGAGCAGTTCTTC.

This clonotype was counted many times. V usage is TRBV20-1 and J usage is TRBJ1-1, with a weak D call TRBD1 (5 bases). Germline CDR1 reads DFQATT; CDR2 reads SNEGSKA (reference sequence). V lost 6 bases, J lost 6 bases, and 14 bases lay in between. The CDR3 covers 12 residues. The CDR3: CSAGRGSPEAFF. CDR3 in DNA: TGCAGTGCCGGGAGGGGAAGTCCTGAAGCTTTCTTT.

At least ten counts were recorded for this clonotype. The chain uses TRBV20-1 and TRBJ2-5, with TRBD2 matching 7 bases. The CDR3 consists of 14 residues. Germline trimming cut 5 bases from V and 2 bases from J; bases unmatched to any gene: 8. Germline V gene sequence: CDR1 DFQATT, CDR2 SNEGSKA (reference sequence). DNA for the CDR3: TGCAGTGCTCCATGGGTCGGGGGGCAAGAGACCCAGTACTTC. Its translation: CSAPWVGGQETQYF.

This clonotype was observed many times. The CDR3: CASSYSKGTSGPYEQYF. The CDR3 coding sequence is TGTGCCAGCAGTTACTCGAAGGGGACTAGCGGACCCTACGAGCAGTACTTC. The V and J genes are TRBV6-2 or TRBV6-3 and TRBJ2-7, with 11 bases fitting TRBD2. With 0 bases clipped from V and 2 bases from J, the junction kept 6 bases outside the gene matches. Germline values: CDR1 MNHEY, CDR2 SVGEGT. The length of the CDR3 is 17 residues.

This clonotype was counted at least ten times. The V and J genes are TRBV4-1 and TRBJ2-1, with D possibly TRBD2 on 5 matching bases. Germline V gene lookup returns CDR1 MGHRA and CDR2 YSYEKL. The CDR3 runs to 13 residues. The ends were cut back, 6 bases at V and 3 bases at J, with 9 bases in the middle. CDR3 amino acids: CASRAEDYNEQFF. CDR3 DNA sequence: TGCGCCAGCAGGGCGGAGGACTACAATGAGCAGTTCTTC.

The sample holds many counts of this clonotype. The chain has TRBV19 and TRBJ2-1; D ambiguous. The CDR3 is 14 residues long. Germline CDR1 LNHDA, CDR2 SQIVND (reference sequence). V was cut by 0 bases and J by 3 bases, with 6 bases left in between. The CDR3 DNA follows: TGTGCCAGTAGTATAGATCTAATCTACAATGAGCAGTTCTTC. Residues: CASSIDLIYNEQFF.

As for this clonotype: With a much larger clone just one base away, this may be a read error. The chain has TRBV7-6 and TRBJ1-1, with a tentative D call TRBD1 (5 bases). With 5 bases removed from V and 5 bases from J, the gap between germline ends came to 12 bases. This CDR3 is built from 13 residues. Germline CDR1 SGHVS, CDR2 FNYEAQ. The CDR3 nucleotides are TGTGCCAGCAGCCCCGGGGGAGGGACTGAAGCTTTCTTT. It yields the protein CASSPGGGTEAFF. The full variable domain, with the rest looked up from reference TRBV7-6 and TRBJ1-1, is GAGVSQSPRYKVTKRGQDVALRCDPISGHVSLYWYRQALGQGPEFLTYFNYEAQQDKSGLPNDRFSAERPEGSISTLTIQRTEQRDSAMYRCASSPGGGTEAFFGQGTRLTVV.

This clonotype was seen at least ten times. The CDR3 sequence is CASSYSSYKRLAKNIQYF. The DNA of the CDR3 is TGTGCCAGCAGTTACTCGTCCTATAAGCGGCTAGCCAAAAACATTCAGTACTTC. The rearrangement uses TRBV6-2 or TRBV6-3 and TRBJ2-4; D is possibly TRBD2 (5 bases). V was shortened by 0 bases and J by 0 bases, with 15 bases between the two germline ends. This CDR3 region has 18 residues. Germline V CDR1 and CDR2: MNHEY, SVGEGT.

This clonotype has ten or more counts. The chain couples TRBV7-9 to TRBJ2-1; 10 nucleotides align to TRBD2. Looked up from germline, CDR1 is SEHNR and CDR2 is FQNEAQ (reference sequence). The ends lost 4 bases at V and 3 bases at J; junction bases unmatched: 3. The CDR3 loop spans 15 amino acids. The CDR3 here is CASSSSGGDYNEQFF. The CDR3 DNA reads TGTGCCAGCAGCTCCAGCGGGGGGGACTACAATGAGCAGTTCTTC.

In regard to this clonotype: It may be a read error: a sequence one base away is much more abundant. Lacking the conserved final phenylalanine or tryptophan, this CDR3 likely reflects a read error. This rearrangement joins TRBV7-9 to TRBJ1-1; TRBD1 matches 9 bases. Looked up from germline, CDR1 is SEHNR and CDR2 is FQNEAQ (reference sequence). The CDR3 has 15 residues. V shed 5 bases, J shed 0 bases, and the junction held 4 bases outside the gene matches. CDR3: CASSNGTGLNTEAFS. In DNA form, the CDR3 reads TGTGCCAGCAGCAACGGGACAGGGCTGAACACTGAAGCTTTCTCT.

Of note for this clonotype: This clone may be a read error of a much larger clone one base away. The rearrangement uses TRBV14 and TRBJ2-7; 8 bases fit TRBD1. This CDR3 is built from 14 residues. V was clipped by 8 bases and J by 1 base; unmatched bases: 7. The germline CDR1 and CDR2 sequences are SGHDN and FVKESK. The CDR3 is CASGLGQGSYEQYF. CDR3 coding DNA: TGTGCCAGCGGCCTCGGACAGGGTTCCTACGAGCAGTACTTC. Using reference TRBV14 and TRBJ2-7 for the parts outside the CDR3, the full variable domain is EAGVTQFPSHSVIEKGQTVTLRCDPISGHDNLYWYRRVMGKEIKFLLHFVKESKQDESGMPNNRFLAERTGGTYSTLKVQPAELEDSGVYFCASGLGQGSYEQYFGPGTRLTVT.

This clonotype appeared many times. The gene calls are TRBV29-1 and TRBJ2-2, with 11 bases matching TRBD1. V was clipped by 6 bases and J by 4 bases; unmatched bases: 4. CDR3 length: 14 residues. The V gene's germline CDR1 is SQVTM and CDR2 ANQGSEA. The CDR3 spells CSVGQGEVTGELFF. The CDR3 coding sequence is TGCAGCGTGGGACAGGGGGAGGTCACCGGGGAGCTGTTTTTT.

This clonotype was recorded many times. The rearrangement uses TRBV29-1 and TRBJ2-7; 10 bases are a match to TRBD1. The V gene end was trimmed by 6 bases and the J gene end by 3 bases; junction bases not matched to a gene: 5. Germline V gene data show CDR1 as SQVTM and CDR2 as ANQGSEA. This CDR3 is 13 amino acids long. The CDR3 DNA is TGCAGCGTCGGGACAGGGGATCACTACGAGCAGTACTTC. This encodes CSVGTGDHYEQYF.

Notes on this clonotype: A read error is possible here, since a much larger clone lies one base away. The V and J genes are TRBV27 and TRBJ2-2; D remains unclear. V was cut by 9 bases and J by 2 bases, with 10 bases left in between. The CDR3 runs to 13 residues. Germline assignment: CDR1 MNHEY and CDR2 SMNVEV (reference sequence). This CDR3 reads CASRLTNTGELFF. The CDR3 DNA is TGTGCCAGTAGACTGACTAACACCGGGGAGCTGTTTTTT.

This clonotype was picked up many times. For the CDR3, the DNA is TGCAGTGCTAGAGTAGCCCGGGGAGCAATCACTGAAGCTTTCTTT. Translation: CSARVARGAITEAFF. The rearrangement joins TRBV20-1 to TRBJ1-1; D not certain. V shed 1 base and J shed 4 bases, with 16 bases lying between them. CDR1 is DFQATT and CDR2 is SNEGSKA in the germline V gene (reference sequence). The CDR3 has 15 amino acids.

J is TRBJ1-4 and V is TRBV7-9; TRBD1 aligns across 10 bases. The CDR3 runs 14 residues. V dropped 5 bases and J dropped 8; count of bases not matched to a gene: 5. Per the germline V gene, CDR1 is SEHNR and CDR2 is FQNEAQ (reference sequence). This chain's CDR3 is CASSLWDRGEKLFF. CDR3 sequence (DNA): TGTGCCAGCAGCCTCTGGGACAGGGGAGAAAAACTGTTTTTT.

This clonotype was found many times. The rearrangement joins TRBV29-1 to TRBJ2-5; D call uncertain. V was cut by 5 bases and J by 3 bases, with 10 bases left in between. The CDR3 is made up of 12 amino acids. Germline values: CDR1 SQVTM, CDR2 ANQGSEA. The CDR3 spells CSVFDLKETQYF. The CDR3 DNA reads TGCAGCGTTTTCGACTTAAAAGAGACCCAGTACTTC.

This clonotype was counted only a few times. The rearrangement uses TRBV27 and TRBJ1-1; D gene ambiguous. Per the germline V gene, CDR1 is MNHEY and CDR2 is SMNVEV (reference sequence). V lost 3 bases and J lost 1, with 6 bases in between. The CDR3 spans 13 residues. The CDR3: CASSFYTNTEAFF. The CDR3 nucleotides read TGTGCCAGCAGTTTTTATACGAACACTGAAGCTTTCTTT.

Many counts were recorded for this clonotype. This chain joins TRBV10-1 and TRBJ2-2; D perhaps matches TRBD2 (5 bases). The CDR3 is 14 residues long. Germline CDR1 WNHNN, CDR2 SYGVQD (reference sequence). V gave up 10 bases and J gave up 1 base, with 13 bases separating them. The CDR3 DNA reads TGCGCCACCCAGGAGGCCGGGAACACCGGGGAGCTGTTTTTT. Translating gives CATQEAGNTGELFF.

This clonotype has ten or more counts. The chain couples TRBV12-3 or TRBV12-4 to TRBJ2-3; TRBD2 aligns across 7 bases. Losses at the gene ends were 0 bases for V and 5 bases for J; bases not matched to a gene: 8. The length of the CDR3 is 16 residues. The CDR3 region is CASSLARGTKGDTQYF. The CDR3 DNA reads TGTGCCAGCAGTTTAGCGCGGGGGACGAAGGGAGATACGCAGTATTTT.

This clonotype was detected many times. The chain combines TRBV6-2 or TRBV6-3 with TRBJ1-2; D perhaps matches TRBD1 (6 bases). V was clipped by 4 bases and J by 0 bases, with 18 bases between them. Germline V gene lookup returns CDR1 MNHEY and CDR2 SVGEGT. The CDR3 is 17 amino acids. The CDR3 region has the DNA TGTGCCAGCAGTTCGGGGGCAGCACGGACGGCTAACTATGGCTACACCTTC. It encodes CASSSGAARTANYGYTF.